This entry lists 12 T cell receptor beta chains sequenced from one sample in a study of beta chain features in type 1 diabetes. Expressed TCRB transcripts were sequenced after all isolated RNA was converted to cDNA. Sequenced by immunoSEQ multiplex PCR; TCRdb stores in-frame clones only, minus some. Of around 500,000 clones in the sample, roughly 10% were seen once. Source material: naive CD4+ T cells from blood. The receptors were sampled from a woman younger than 30 in good health.

The chain couples TRBV6-5 to TRBJ2-7; 10 bases are a match to TRBD2. Germline values: CDR1 MNHEY, CDR2 SVGAGI. Germline trimming cut 6 bases from V and 2 bases from J; bases unmatched to any gene: 4. The CDR3 totals 14 residues. The CDR3 protein is CASSPGTSAYEQYV. CDR3 coding DNA: TGTGCCAGCAGCCCCGGGACTAGCGCCTACGAGCAGTACGTC.

The chain links TRBV7-2 to TRBJ2-1; D possibly corresponds to TRBD2 (5 bases). V was trimmed by 1 base and J by 4 bases, leaving 11 bases between them. Germline CDR1 and CDR2: SGHTA and FQGNSA. CDR3 length equals 15 residues. CDR3 DNA: TGTGCCAGCAGCTTAGAAGCGAGGGCTTACAATGAGCAGTTCTTC. As protein: CASSLEARAYNEQFF.

This clone has just a few counts. The gene calls are TRBV6-6 and TRBJ2-4; TRBD2 agrees at 7 bases. Germline CDR1 reads MNHNY; CDR2 reads SVGAGI (reference sequence). Trimming took 5 bases from V and 8 from J; bases not matched to a gene: 12. The CDR3 spans 15 residues. CDR3 sequence reads: CASSRGLGRQDIQYF. The CDR3 DNA reads TGTGCCAGCAGTCGCGGACTAGGCCGCCAGGACATTCAGTACTTC.

This clone was recorded only once. A much larger clone is a single base away; this may be a read error. The CDR3 DNA sequence: TGTGCCAGCAGCCGTGCGGGACAGGATACCAACGTCCTGACTTTC. The encoded protein is CASSRAGQDTNVLTF. This sequence joins TRBV4-2 and TRBJ2-6; 8 bases align to TRBD1. This CDR3 region has 15 residues. Trimming took 4 bases from V and 8 from J; bases not matched to a gene: 7. The V gene's germline CDR1 is LGHNA and CDR2 YNFKEQ.

This chain links TRBV6-6 with TRBJ2-3; TRBD2 matches at 8 bases. CDR3 size: 14 residues. CDR1 and CDR2 from the germline V gene are MNHNY and SVGAGI (reference sequence). V lost 6 bases, J lost 2 bases, and 4 bases stayed unmatched. The CDR3 DNA follows: TGTGCCAGCAGCACTAGCGGTCCCACAGATACGCAGTATTTT. Translating gives CASSTSGPTDTQYF.

In regard to this clone: Other DNA sequences in the same sample also yield this CDR3. The chain employs TRBV9 and TRBJ2-1; D may be TRBD1 or TRBD2 (5 bases each). Germline CDR1 is SGDLS and CDR2 is YYNGEE. Trimming took off 2 bases at V and 0 bases at J, with 9 bases between the two ends. The CDR3 covers 15 residues. DNA for the CDR3: TGTGCCAGCAGCGTCGGGACGAACTCCTACAATGAGCAGTTCTTC. This encodes CASSVGTNSYNEQFF.

In this sample, this clone turned up a few times. At the DNA level, this CDR3 is encoded by other sequences in the same sample as well. V and J are TRBV7-9 and TRBJ1-1, with a weak D call TRBD1 (6 bases). Germline V gene sequence: CDR1 SEHNR, CDR2 FQNEAQ (reference sequence). There are 13 residues in the CDR3. With 3 bases removed from V and 2 bases from J, the gap between germline ends came to 7 bases. CDR3 in DNA: TGTGCCAGCAGCTTGGGGGCTAACACTGAAGCTTTCTTT. Its translation: CASSLGANTEAFF.

This clone was detected only a few times. Other DNA sequences in this sample translate to the same CDR3. The gene calls are TRBV7-3 and TRBJ1-1, with D possibly TRBD1 on 6 matching bases. The CDR3 sequence is 13 residues long. Germline V gene sequence: CDR1 SGHTA, CDR2 FQGTGA. V gave up 5 bases and J gave up 1 base, with 8 bases separating them. The CDR3 sequence: CASSLQGNTEAFF. In nucleotides, the CDR3 is TGTGCCAGCAGCCTACAGGGGAACACTGAAGCTTTCTTT. Full variable domain (remainder filled in from reference TRBV7-3 and TRBJ1-1): GAGVSQTPSNKVTEKGKYVELRCDPISGHTALYWYRQSLGQGPEFLIYFQGTGAADDSGLPNDRFFAVRPEGSVSTLKIQRTERGDSAVYLCASSLQGNTEAFFGQGTRLTVV.

This clone came up a few times. The J gene is TRBJ2-2, the V gene TRBV25-1; D gene ambiguous. The germline gives CDR1 MGHDK, CDR2 SYGVNS. The germline V and J ends were trimmed by 5 bases and 7 bases, with 8 bases remaining between them. The length of the CDR3 is 12 residues. The CDR3 here is CASSNEVGELFF. CDR3 in DNA: TGTGCCAGCAGTAACGAGGTCGGGGAGCTGTTTTTT.

The table lists this clone with a few counts. V is TRBV12-5 and J is TRBJ2-7; D call uncertain. The CDR3 totals 12 residues. Germline CDR1 LGHNT, CDR2 FRNRAP. V dropped 1 base and J dropped 3 bases, with 4 bases sitting between them. This CDR3 is CASGLGSYEQYF. The CDR3 DNA sequence: TGTGCTAGTGGTTTGGGCAGCTACGAGCAGTACTTC.

The chain carries TRBV19 and TRBJ2-5; D is unresolved. The V gene's germline CDR1 is LNHDA and CDR2 SQIVND (reference sequence). The germline V and J ends were trimmed by 3 bases and 4 bases, with 12 bases remaining between them. This CDR3 contains 14 residues. The CDR3 DNA is TGTGCCAGTAGTATTACTATCTGGGGAGAGACCCAGTACTTC. It codes for CASSITIWGETQYF.

V and J are TRBV28 and TRBJ2-4; D remains ambiguous. V shed 3 bases and J shed 0 bases, with 6 bases lying between them. The germline CDR1 and CDR2 sequences are MDHEN and SYDVKM. This CDR3 spans 14 amino acids. The CDR3 spells CASSFKEAKNIQYF. The CDR3 DNA reads TGTGCCAGCAGTTTCAAGGAAGCCAAAAACATTCAGTACTTC.